Reported below is one T cell receptor beta chain. Antigen: not known. The entry originates in a study of T cell responses to AZD1222 COVID-19 vaccine. General study results and limits: Spike was spanned by vaccine-associated CD4 TCRs, which were dominant at 160-218 and 743-854. Unmutated variant regions are reportedly targeted by nearly half of spike-specific TCRs. Only 5 to 7 AZD1222 recipients tested seropositive at baseline.

The germline CDR1 and CDR2 sequences are KGHSH and LQKENI. The CDR3 has 13 residues. The J segment lost 6 bases and the V segment lost 1 base, leaving 2 bases of the junction unmatched. Method: immunoSEQ multiplex PCR; TCRdb's copy keeps in-frame clones and lacks some. The table includes fewer than 200,000 clones, about 86% detected once. The rearrangement uses TRBV18 and TRBJ1-1, with 7 nucleotides matching TRBD1. The sample in question was peripheral blood, obtained 28 days after the second AZD1222 dose. This sequence was found in an adult who received the AZD1222 COVID-19 vaccine. This CDR3 is CASSPRGGSEAFF. As DNA, the CDR3 is TGTGCCAGCTCACCACGAGGGGGCTCTGAAGCTTTCTTT.